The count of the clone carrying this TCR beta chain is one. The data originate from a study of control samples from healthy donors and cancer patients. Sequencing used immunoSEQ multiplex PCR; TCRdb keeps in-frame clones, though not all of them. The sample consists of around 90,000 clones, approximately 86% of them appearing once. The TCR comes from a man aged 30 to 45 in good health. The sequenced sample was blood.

The CDR3 here is CASSIRPVRVSYNEQFF. CDR3 sequence (DNA): TGTGCCAGTAGTATACGGCCGGTTCGGGTCTCCTACAATGAGCAGTTCTTC. V is TRBV19 and J is TRBJ2-1, with D unclear. Per germline, CDR1 LNHDA and CDR2 SQIVND (reference sequence). This CDR3 contains 17 residues. Trimming stripped 2 bases from V and 0 bases from J, with 14 bases between. The variable domain in full, with the rest retrieved from reference TRBV19 and TRBJ2-1, is DGGITQSPKYLFRKEGQNVTLSCEQNLNHDAMYWYRQDPGQGLRLIYYSQIVNDFQKGDIAEGYSVSREKKESFPLTVTSAQKNPTAFYLCASSIRPVRVSYNEQFFGPGTRLTVL.